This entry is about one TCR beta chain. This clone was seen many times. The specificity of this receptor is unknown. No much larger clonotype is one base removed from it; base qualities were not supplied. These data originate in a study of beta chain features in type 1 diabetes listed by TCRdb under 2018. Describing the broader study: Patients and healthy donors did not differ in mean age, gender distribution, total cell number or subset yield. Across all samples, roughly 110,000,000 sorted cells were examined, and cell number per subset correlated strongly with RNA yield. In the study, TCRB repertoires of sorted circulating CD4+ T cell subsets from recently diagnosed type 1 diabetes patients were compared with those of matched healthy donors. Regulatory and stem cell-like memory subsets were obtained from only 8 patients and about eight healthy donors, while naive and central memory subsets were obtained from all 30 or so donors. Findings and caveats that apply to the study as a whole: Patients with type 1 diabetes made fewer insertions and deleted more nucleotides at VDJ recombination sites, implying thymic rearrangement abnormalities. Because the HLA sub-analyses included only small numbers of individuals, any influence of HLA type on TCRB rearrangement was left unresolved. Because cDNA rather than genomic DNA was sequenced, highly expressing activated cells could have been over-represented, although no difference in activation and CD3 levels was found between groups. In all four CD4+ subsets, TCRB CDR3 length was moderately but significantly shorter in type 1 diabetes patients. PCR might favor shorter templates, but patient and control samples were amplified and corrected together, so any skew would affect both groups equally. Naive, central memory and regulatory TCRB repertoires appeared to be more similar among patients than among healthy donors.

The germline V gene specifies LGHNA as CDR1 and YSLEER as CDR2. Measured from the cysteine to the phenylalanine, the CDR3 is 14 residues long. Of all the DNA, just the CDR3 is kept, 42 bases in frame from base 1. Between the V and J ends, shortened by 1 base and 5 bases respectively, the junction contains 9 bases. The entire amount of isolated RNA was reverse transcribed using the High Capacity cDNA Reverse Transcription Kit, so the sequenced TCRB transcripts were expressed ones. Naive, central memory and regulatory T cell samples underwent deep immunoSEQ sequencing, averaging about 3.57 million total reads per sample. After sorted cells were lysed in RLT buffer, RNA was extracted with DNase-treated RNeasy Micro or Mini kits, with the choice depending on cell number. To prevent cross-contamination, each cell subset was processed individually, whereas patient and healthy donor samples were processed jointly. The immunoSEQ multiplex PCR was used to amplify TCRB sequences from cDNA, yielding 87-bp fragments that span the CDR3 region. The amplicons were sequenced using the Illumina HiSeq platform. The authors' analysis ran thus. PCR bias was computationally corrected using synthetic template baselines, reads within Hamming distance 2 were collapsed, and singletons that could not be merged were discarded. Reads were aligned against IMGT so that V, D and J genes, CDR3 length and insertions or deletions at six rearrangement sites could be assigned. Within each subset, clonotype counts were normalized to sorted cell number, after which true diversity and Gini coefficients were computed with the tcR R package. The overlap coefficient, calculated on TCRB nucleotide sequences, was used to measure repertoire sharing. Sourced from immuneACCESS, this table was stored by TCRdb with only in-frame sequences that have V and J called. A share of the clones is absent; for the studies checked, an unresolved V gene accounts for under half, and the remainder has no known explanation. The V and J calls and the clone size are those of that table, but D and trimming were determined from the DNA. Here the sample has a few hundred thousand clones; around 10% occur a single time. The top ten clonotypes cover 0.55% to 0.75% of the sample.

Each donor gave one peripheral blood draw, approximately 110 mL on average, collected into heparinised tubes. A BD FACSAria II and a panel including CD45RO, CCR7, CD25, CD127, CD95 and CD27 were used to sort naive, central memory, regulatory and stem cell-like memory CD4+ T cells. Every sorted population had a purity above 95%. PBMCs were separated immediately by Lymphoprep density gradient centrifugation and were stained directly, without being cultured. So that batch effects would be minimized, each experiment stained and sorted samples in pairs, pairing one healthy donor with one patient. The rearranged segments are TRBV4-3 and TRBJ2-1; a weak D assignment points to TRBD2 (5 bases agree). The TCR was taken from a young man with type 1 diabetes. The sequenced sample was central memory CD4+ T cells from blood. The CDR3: CASSQVASNNEQFF. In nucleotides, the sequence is TGCGCCAGCAGCCAAGTCGCTAGCAACAATGAGCAGTTCTTC.